This T cell receptor (beta chain) comes out of a study of identifying expanded T cells in peripheral blood. Study-level findings and limits: Two-week clone count variance significantly increased as total template count grew. Technical replicates showed 0.9 to 1.5 changed clones; roughly two weeks roughly 15; four weeks 19.

A word on this clone: Its antigen is undetermined.

No infections or other immune events were documented during collection. The protocol was immunoSEQ multiplex PCR, while the TCRdb copy is restricted to in-frame clones and leaves out a portion. The sample lists about 100,000 clones, roughly 88% occurring once. The receptor's source is a person between 18 and 75 years old in good health. Sequencing used blood.

The CDR3 region is CSVERFAGTEAFF. In nucleotides, the CDR3 is TGCAGCGTTGAAAGGTTTGCCGGCACTGAAGCTTTCTTT. The rearrangement uses TRBV29-1 and TRBJ1-1; D remains ambiguous. Germline V gene data show CDR1 as SQVTM and CDR2 as ANQGSEA. Trimming shortened V by 2 bases and J by 4 bases, and 11 bases separated the two germline ends. The CDR3 length is 13 residues.